This section outlines one T cell receptor beta chain sequence together with its context. Its antigen is as yet unknown. The data originate from a study of cytomegalovirus exposure and HLA in healthy donors. Germline CDR1 MGHDK, CDR2 SYGVNS. The ends lost 5 bases at V and 0 bases at J; junction bases unmatched: 10. The CDR3 length is 17 residues. PCR primers comprised 60 Vbeta and 13 Jbeta primers. Here immunoSEQ multiplex PCR was the method, and the copy in TCRdb shows in-frame clones only, minus some. The sample lists around 180,000 clones, roughly 71% seen once, with about 1.6% in the top ten. Overall study results and limits: By HLA locus, TCR association rates varied in a later analysis, with DRB1 showing the most and HLA-C the fewest. A few CMV-associated chains proved CMV antigen-specific in vitro. Reportedly, HLA-A and HLA-B alleles of most subjects were accurately predicted from TCR beta. Later work associated approximately 17,000 TCR beta sequences with HLA alleles at 0.05 false discovery rate.

Specimen: PBMCs. This TCR derives from a girl between 5 and 17 years old in good health and CMV-seronegative. V is TRBV25-1 and J is TRBJ1-5, with 7 bases that match TRBD1. The chain's CDR3 is CASSPRGAGDSNQPQHF. In nucleotides, the CDR3 is TGTGCCAGCAGTCCCAGGGGGGCTGGCGATAGCAATCAGCCCCAGCATTTT.